This T cell receptor beta chain is drawn from a study of shared clonotypes between healthy human individuals. The naive CD8 fraction comprised CD45RO-negative cells positively selected for CCR7 and excluded terminally differentiated effector memory CD45RA+ cells. The method was immunoSEQ multiplex PCR; TCRdb's version includes in-frame clones alone and lacks a portion of them. Here the sample spans about 650,000 clones, just under 97% being singletons. After removal of 3 bases from V and 2 bases from J, the junction contained 4 bases not matched to a gene. CDR1 is MDHEN and CDR2 is SYDVKM in the germline V gene. The CDR3 runs to 15 residues. This clone has a single count.

V is TRBV28 and J is TRBJ2-7, with 10 bases identical to TRBD1. This sequence originates from a woman between 25 and 40 years old in good health. The sample comprised naive CD8+ T cells sorted from blood. As DNA, the CDR3 is TGTGCCAGCAGTTTTGTTGGGACAGGGGCCTACGAGCAGTACTTC. Its protein is CASSFVGTGAYEQYF.